Below, 28 T cell receptor beta chains from the same sample are listed, as sequenced in a study of T cell changes during pregnancy in multiple sclerosis. Measured with immunoSEQ multiplex PCR; TCRdb has only the in-frame clones, and not every one. The sample yields 28,000 or so clones, around 90% seen once. The input for sequencing was CD8+ T cells from peripheral blood mononuclear cells, taken before pregnancy. These receptors were collected from a female donor with multiple sclerosis, enrolled in a pregnancy study.

The gene calls are TRBV2 and TRBJ2-1; 9 bases line up with TRBD2. Germline CDR1 SNHLY, CDR2 FYNNEI. The CDR3 loop spans 15 amino acids. The V gene end was trimmed by 8 bases and the J gene end by 4 bases; junction bases not matched to a gene: 9. The CDR3 loop reads CASLSTSGPYNEQFF. In DNA, the CDR3 is TGTGCCAGCTTAAGTACTAGCGGGCCATACAATGAGCAGTTCTTC.

The chain links TRBV6-5 to TRBJ2-7, with TRBD2 matching over 7 bases. Germline trimming cut 2 bases from V and 2 bases from J; bases unmatched to any gene: 6. This CDR3 comprises 15 residues. From germline, CDR1 is MNHEY and CDR2 SVGAGI. The CDR3 loop is CASSYGAGEAYEQYF. In nucleotides, the CDR3 is TGTGCCAGCAGTTACGGGGCGGGAGAGGCCTACGAGCAGTACTTC.

The chain couples TRBV27 to TRBJ2-7, with a weak D call TRBD1 (5 bases). Germline-derived CDR1 and CDR2 are MNHEY and SMNVEV (reference sequence). The CDR3 runs to 12 residues. V was clipped by 4 bases and J by 6 bases, with 10 bases between them. The CDR3 is CASSSQGIEQYF. Here the CDR3 DNA reads TGTGCCAGCAGTTCCCAGGGTATCGAGCAGTACTTC.

V usage is TRBV7-9 and J usage is TRBJ2-7, with D maybe TRBD2 (5 bases). Germline lookup yields CDR1 SEHNR and CDR2 FQNEAQ (reference sequence). Trimming left V 2 bases short and J 6 bases short, with 11 bases between. The CDR3 has 13 amino acids. The CDR3 sequence: CASSLPGSPEQYF. The CDR3 DNA sequence: TGTGCCAGCAGCTTACCGGGGAGTCCCGAGCAGTACTTC.

The V gene is TRBV2, the J gene TRBJ2-1; 13 bases align to TRBD2. Germline V gene data show CDR1 as SNHLY and CDR2 as FYNNEI. V lost 10 bases to trimming and J lost 6 bases; unmatched junction nucleotides: 9. The CDR3 is 15 amino acids. CDR3 sequence reads: CAIPGLAGPSNEQFF. The CDR3 bases are TGTGCCATCCCGGGACTAGCGGGACCCTCCAATGAGCAGTTCTTC.

The chain couples TRBV5-4 to TRBJ2-7; D may be TRBD1 (6 bases). The germline CDR1 and CDR2 sequences are SGHNT and YYREEE (reference sequence). The CDR3 runs to 15 residues. V lost 4 bases and J lost 2, with 16 bases in between. The CDR3 region has the DNA TGTGCCAGCAGCCGTATGGGTCAGGGGACCTACGAGCAGTACTTC. It specifies CASSRMGQGTYEQYF.

This chain uses TRBV5-4 with TRBJ2-1; weak D call: TRBD2 (6 bases). Germline V gene sequence: CDR1 SGHNT, CDR2 YYREEE (reference sequence). The V end was cut by 2 bases, the J end by 0 bases, with 15 bases between. CDR3 length equals 17 residues. The CDR3 DNA is TGTGCCAGCAGCTTACGTGAGCGGGTCTACTCCTACAATGAGCAGTTCTTC. Its translation: CASSLRERVYSYNEQFF.

This sequence joins TRBV7-9 and TRBJ2-2; 7 positions agree with TRBD1. Per germline, CDR1 SEHNR and CDR2 FQNEAQ (reference sequence). The CDR3 is made up of 17 amino acids. V shed 3 bases and J 0 bases; nucleotides not matched to a gene: 7. For the CDR3, the DNA is TGTGCCAGCAGCTTTCCGGTGGGACAGCCGAACACCGGGGAGCTGTTTTTT. Encoded protein: CASSFPVGQPNTGELFF.

The chain joins TRBV5-4 to TRBJ2-3, with 11 bases that match TRBD2. CDR1 SGHNT and CDR2 YYREEE come from the germline V gene (reference sequence). The ends lost 4 bases at V and 1 base at J; junction bases unmatched: 11. CDR3 length: 18 residues. The CDR3 DNA reads as TGTGCCAGCAGCCGACCGACTAGCGGGACATATCGCACAGATACGCAGTATTTT. Translating it yields CASSRPTSGTYRTDTQYF.

This sequence joins TRBV9 and TRBJ2-7; TRBD2 matches at 8 bases. Trimming cost V 0 bases and J 0 bases; bases outside gene matches: 5. CDR1 SGDLS and CDR2 YYNGEE come from the germline V gene. The length of the CDR3 is 16 residues. Here the CDR3 DNA reads TGTGCCAGCAGCGTAGACGGCAGCGGGAGCTCCTACGAGCAGTACTTC. It is translated as CASSVDGSGSSYEQYF.

This rearrangement joins TRBV6-5 to TRBJ1-1, with unresolved D. Germline V gives CDR1 MNHEY, CDR2 SVGAGI. This CDR3 is 15 amino acids long. Trimming removed 6 bases at V and 0 bases at J, with 14 bases between. CDR3 nucleotide sequence: TGTGCCAGCAGATCGGAGGTACGAATGAACACTGAAGCTTTCTTT. Protein product: CASRSEVRMNTEAFF.

This chain joins TRBV7-6 and TRBJ2-3; D is perhaps TRBD2 (6 bases). This CDR3 spans 14 amino acids. CDR1 and CDR2 from the germline V gene are SGHVS and FNYEAQ. The V end was cut by 1 base, the J end by 4 bases, with 9 bases between. The CDR3 reads CASSLGGGSDTQYF. The DNA of the CDR3 is TGTGCCAGCAGCTTAGGAGGAGGGTCAGATACGCAGTATTTT. The variable domain in full, completed from reference TRBV7-6 and TRBJ2-3, reads GAGVSQSPRYKVTKRGQDVALRCDPISGHVSLYWYRQALGQGPEFLTYFNYEAQQDKSGLPNDRFSAERPEGSISTLTIQRTEQRDSAMYRCASSLGGGSDTQYFGPGTRLTVL.

The rearrangement links TRBV19 to TRBJ2-7, with TRBD1 matching over 7 bases. Trimming cost V 1 base and J 5 bases; bases outside gene matches: 2. The CDR3 loop spans 13 amino acids. Germline V gene sequence: CDR1 LNHDA, CDR2 SQIVND (reference sequence). CDR3 in amino acids: CASSIATGDEQYF. The CDR3 DNA follows: TGTGCCAGTAGTATAGCAACAGGGGACGAGCAGTACTTC.

This chain links TRBV7-6 with TRBJ1-1; tentative D call: TRBD1 (5 bases). The germline V gene has CDR1 SGHVS and CDR2 FNYEAQ. With 1 base removed from V and 4 bases from J, the gap between germline ends came to 10 bases. The CDR3 consists of 14 residues. This CDR3 is CASSLGRRGTEAFF. The CDR3 DNA is TGTGCCAGCAGCTTAGGGCGGAGGGGCACTGAAGCTTTCTTT.

The V call is TRBV9, the J call TRBJ2-3; the D gene is possibly TRBD2 (5 bases). CDR3 length equals 16 residues. Trimming stripped 3 bases from V and 4 bases from J, with 18 bases between. Germline CDR1 and CDR2: SGDLS and YYNGEE. CDR3 protein: CASSAGQTSISDTQYF. The CDR3 bases are TGTGCCAGCAGCGCCGGCCAAACTAGTATCTCAGATACGCAGTATTTT.

The genes are TRBV15 and TRBJ2-5, with D perhaps matching TRBD2 (5 bases). The length of the CDR3 is 16 residues. Trimming removed 3 bases at V and 5 bases at J, with 19 bases between. Looked up from germline, CDR1 is LNHNV and CDR2 is YYDKDF (reference sequence). The CDR3 sequence is CATSRGAGEGAETQYF. CDR3 DNA sequence: TGTGCCACCAGCAGGGGAGCTGGGGAAGGTGCTGAGACCCAGTACTTC.

In this sample, this clone turned up a few times. This sequence joins TRBV29-1 and TRBJ2-7; 10 nucleotides line up with TRBD1. The CDR3 is made up of 13 amino acids. Germline V lookup: CDR1 SQVTM, CDR2 ANQGSEA. V trimming: 5 bases; J trimming: 4 bases; junction bases outside the gene matches: 5. The CDR3 coding sequence is TGCAGCGTTTTGGGACAGGGGATATACGAGCAGTACTTC. Protein: CSVLGQGIYEQYF.

The rearrangement joins TRBV4-1 to TRBJ2-7; D possibly corresponds to TRBD1 (6 bases). The germline V and J ends were trimmed by 4 bases and 6 bases, with 22 bases remaining between them. The CDR3 is 16 amino acids. Germline CDR1 and CDR2: MGHRA and YSYEKL. The CDR3 DNA sequence: TGCGCCAGCAGCCTCGACCCACAGGGTTTGTCGGGCGAGCAGTACTTC. Translation gives CASSLDPQGLSGEQYF.

The V and J genes are TRBV4-3 and TRBJ2-1; weak D call: TRBD2 (6 bases). Germline-derived CDR1 and CDR2 are LGHNA and YSLEER. V was clipped by 0 bases and J by 6 bases, with 12 bases between them. CDR3 length: 15 residues. In DNA form, the CDR3 reads TGCGCCAGCAGCCAAGATCTGGGGGGTTTCAATGAGCAGTTCTTC. Its translation is CASSQDLGGFNEQFF.

The chain joins TRBV4-3 to TRBJ2-1; D remains unclear. The CDR3 contains 12 residues. Germline CDR1 is LGHNA and CDR2 is YSLEER. Trimming cost V 4 bases and J 7 bases, with 8 bases left between them. The CDR3 nucleotides are TGCGCCAGCAGCCTGCTCGGGAATGAGCAGTTCTTC. Protein product: CASSLLGNEQFF.

In nucleotides, the CDR3 is TGTGCCACCTTGTATGACAGCTACGAGCAGTACTTC. Amino acids: CATLYDSYEQYF. The rearrangement joins TRBV28 to TRBJ2-7; D might be TRBD1 (5 bases). V was shortened by 10 bases and J by 3 bases, with 13 bases between the two germline ends. The length of the CDR3 is 12 residues. CDR1 is MDHEN and CDR2 is SYDVKM in the germline V gene.

The V call is TRBV30, the J call TRBJ2-1; TRBD2 matches at 8 bases. This CDR3 region has 13 residues. The V gene's germline CDR1 is GTSNPN and CDR2 SVGIG (reference sequence). Trimming removed 2 bases from V and 9 bases from J; junction bases left unmatched: 6. CDR3 sequence: CAWSTGLAVEQFF. The CDR3 nucleotides are TGTGCCTGGAGTACTGGACTAGCTGTTGAGCAGTTCTTC.

The chain joins TRBV30 to TRBJ2-7; 10 bases align to TRBD1. V was clipped by 0 bases and J by 9 bases; unmatched bases: 5. Germline V gene data show CDR1 as GTSNPN and CDR2 as SVGIG (reference sequence). This CDR3 spans 13 amino acids. The CDR3 sequence is CAWSVGTGVVQYF. The CDR3 DNA reads as TGTGCCTGGAGTGTTGGGACAGGGGTCGTGCAGTACTTC.

V usage is TRBV14 and J usage is TRBJ2-7; no clear D. Germline CDR1 reads SGHDN; CDR2 reads FVKESK. The CDR3 loop spans 13 amino acids. V was cut by 0 bases and J by 6 bases, with 9 bases left in between. The CDR3 here is CASSQDELREQYF. The CDR3 bases are TGTGCCAGCAGCCAAGATGAATTGCGCGAGCAGTACTTC. Looking up the rest from reference TRBV14 and TRBJ2-7 gives the full variable domain: EAGVTQFPSHSVIEKGQTVTLRCDPISGHDNLYWYRRVMGKEIKFLLHFVKESKQDESGMPNNRFLAERTGGTYSTLKVQPAELEDSGVYFCASSQDELREQYFGPGTRLTVT.

About this clone: Other DNA variants within this sample encode the same CDR3. The chain carries TRBV7-9 and TRBJ1-1; D is undetermined. CDR3 length equals 13 residues. V lost 5 bases and J lost 1, with 8 bases in between. The germline V gene has CDR1 SEHNR and CDR2 FQNEAQ (reference sequence). This chain's CDR3 is CASSQTPNTEAFF. The CDR3 DNA reads as TGTGCCAGCAGCCAGACACCGAACACTGAAGCTTTCTTT.

The rearrangement joins TRBV4-3 to TRBJ2-7, with D possibly TRBD2 on 7 matching bases. The germline V gene encodes CDR1 LGHNA and CDR2 YSLEER. This CDR3 comprises 17 residues. Trimming took off 0 bases at V and 3 bases at J, with 18 bases between the two ends. DNA of the CDR3: TGCGCCAGCAGCCAAGATACGATCAGCGGGACAAGCTACGAGCAGTACTTC. This gives the protein CASSQDTISGTSYEQYF.

The V gene is TRBV28, the J gene TRBJ2-1; 7 nucleotides line up with TRBD2. The junction had 17 bases not matched to a gene; V was cut back by 6 bases and J by 9 bases. The V gene's germline CDR1 is MDHEN and CDR2 SYDVKM. This CDR3 has 16 amino acids. The CDR3 DNA reads as TGTGCCAGCAGAGCGACGGGACTGGGAGCGGGAACTGAGCAGTTCTTC. Amino acid sequence: CASRATGLGAGTEQFF.

V usage is TRBV10-3 and J usage is TRBJ2-2, with 11 bases aligning to TRBD2. J gave up 6 bases and V 3 bases, and 6 bases lay outside the gene matches. From germline, CDR1 is ENHRY and CDR2 SYGVKD. The CDR3 spans 16 residues. CDR3 sequence: CAISESLAGASGELFF. The DNA for the CDR3 is TGTGCCATCAGTGAATCACTAGCGGGAGCATCCGGGGAGCTGTTTTTT.